This T cell receptor (beta chain) was sequenced for a study of CD4+ T cells in melanoma. CDR1 is SGHRS and CDR2 is YFSETQ in the germline V gene. The CDR3 consists of 17 residues. V lost 2 bases and J lost 5; bases outside the gene matches: 15. The table came from immunoSEQ multiplex PCR; TCRdb's copy has only in-frame clones and leaves some out. This table has 120,000 to 150,000 clones, 80% to 95% appearing once. The receptor was isolated from a human donor with melanoma. The chain combines TRBV5-1 with TRBJ1-1, with 7 bases aligning to TRBD1. CDR3 in amino acids: CASSFEGAVAVGTEAFF. DNA for the CDR3: TGCGCCAGCAGCTTCGAGGGGGCGGTGGCTGTGGGGACTGAAGCTTTCTTT.